These T cell receptor beta chains were read from a single sample in a study of cytomegalovirus exposure and HLA in healthy donors. The protocol was immunoSEQ multiplex PCR, while the TCRdb copy is restricted to in-frame clones and leaves out a portion. The sample holds 150,000 to 200,000 clones, approximately 70% seen once. The sequencing sample was made of PBMCs. The receptors stem from a man aged 35-49 years in good health and CMV-seropositive. The CDR3 runs from the conserved cysteine through the conserved F or W. D genes are given only for firm matches.

CDR3 | J | length | D | V
CASSLDQGGNTEAFF | TRBJ1-1 | 15 | - | TRBV28
CASGPGQGGRGYTF | TRBJ1-2 | 14 | TRBD1 | TRBV12-5
CASDGGTYNEQFF | TRBJ2-1 | 13 | TRBD2 | TRBV19
CASSSRDLTDTQYF | TRBJ2-3 | 14 | - | TRBV27
CAWSVLGRQETQYF | TRBJ2-5 | 14 | - | TRBV30
CASSLGQGKSEAFF | TRBJ1-1 | 14 | TRBD1 | TRBV6-1
CASSFTGSSYNSPLHF | TRBJ1-6 | 16 | - | TRBV6-5
CASSLGTRTFDGYTF | TRBJ1-2 | 15 | - | TRBV7-2
CASVGIGGGSSF | TRBJ1-2 | 12 | - | TRBV19
CASSHGQGNQPQHF | TRBJ1-5 | 14 | TRBD1 | TRBV7-9
CASRSSGTSGYGYTF | TRBJ1-2 | 15 | - | TRBV6-1
CASSLEWGADTQYF | TRBJ2-3 | 14 | - | TRBV11-2
CASSQDFGGGHYNEQFF | TRBJ2-1 | 17 | - | TRBV4-3
CAITEGGTDTQYF | TRBJ2-3 | 13 | - | TRBV10-3
CASSGHGGGTQYF | TRBJ2-5 | 13 | TRBD2 | TRBV4-3
CASSPGQNYEQYF | TRBJ2-7 | 13 | - | TRBV19
CASTKSGGPTDTQYF | TRBJ2-3 | 15 | TRBD2 | TRBV25-1
CASSSPGQGDFEGYTF | TRBJ1-2 | 16 | TRBD1 | TRBV28
CASSPSGQGAGEQYF | TRBJ2-7 | 15 | TRBD1 | TRBV18
CASSLDSNGEQYF | TRBJ2-5 | 13 | - | TRBV7-2
CATNRPNTGELFF | TRBJ2-2 | 13 | - | TRBV19
CASTSGAPVGTGELFF | TRBJ2-2 | 16 | - | TRBV27
CASSLADSPLHF | TRBJ1-6 | 12 | - | TRBV5-4
CASSYSKGNYEQYF | - | 14 | - | TRBV6-6
CASSFTGGYEQYF | TRBJ2-7 | 13 | TRBD2 | TRBV7-9
CSVVRGAASYNEQFF | TRBJ2-1 | 15 | - | TRBV29-1
CASSLFGGRDRGSYEQYF | TRBJ2-7 | 18 | TRBD1 | TRBV7-3
CASKEQGGDSPLHF | TRBJ1-6 | 14 | - | TRBV10-3
CSVRQGGNYEQYF | - | 13 | TRBD1 | TRBV29-1
CASSRGTVSATNEKLFF | TRBJ1-4 | 17 | TRBD1 | TRBV28
CSVEGLAGAGVGTDTQYF | TRBJ2-3 | 18 | TRBD2 | TRBV29-1
CASSPTQASNTEAFF | TRBJ1-1 | 15 | - | TRBV4-2
CASSLDGNYGYTF | TRBJ1-2 | 13 | - | TRBV5-4
CASTRPGTDLTGELFF | TRBJ2-2 | 16 | TRBD1 | TRBV19
CASSLRTGSTDTQYF | TRBJ2-3 | 15 | TRBD1 | TRBV5-4
CASSVGGTTNEKLFF | TRBJ1-4 | 15 | - | TRBV9
CATRTGGSEAFF | TRBJ1-1 | 12 | TRBD1 | TRBV19
CASSLGSPANYGYTF | TRBJ1-2 | 15 | - | TRBV13
CASSVVGGANTEAFF | TRBJ1-1 | 15 | - | TRBV9
CASKPSTGPGREAFF | TRBJ1-1 | 15 | - | TRBV19
CASRSYPGDSSYNEQFF | TRBJ2-1 | 17 | - | TRBV4-1
CASRNSGGIKPYEQYF | TRBJ2-7 | 16 | TRBD2 | TRBV7-9
CASSLTSGRKETQYF | TRBJ2-5 | 15 | TRBD2 | TRBV7-2
CASSADISGNTIYF | TRBJ1-3 | 14 | - | TRBV19
CASSYSLNYGYTF | TRBJ1-2 | 13 | - | TRBV2
CASSNQAGVSDTQYF | TRBJ2-3 | 15 | - | TRBV21-1
CASSPRHREQRTEAFF | TRBJ1-1 | 16 | - | TRBV7-9
CASSEEEDSGNTIYF | TRBJ1-3 | 15 | - | TRBV6-1